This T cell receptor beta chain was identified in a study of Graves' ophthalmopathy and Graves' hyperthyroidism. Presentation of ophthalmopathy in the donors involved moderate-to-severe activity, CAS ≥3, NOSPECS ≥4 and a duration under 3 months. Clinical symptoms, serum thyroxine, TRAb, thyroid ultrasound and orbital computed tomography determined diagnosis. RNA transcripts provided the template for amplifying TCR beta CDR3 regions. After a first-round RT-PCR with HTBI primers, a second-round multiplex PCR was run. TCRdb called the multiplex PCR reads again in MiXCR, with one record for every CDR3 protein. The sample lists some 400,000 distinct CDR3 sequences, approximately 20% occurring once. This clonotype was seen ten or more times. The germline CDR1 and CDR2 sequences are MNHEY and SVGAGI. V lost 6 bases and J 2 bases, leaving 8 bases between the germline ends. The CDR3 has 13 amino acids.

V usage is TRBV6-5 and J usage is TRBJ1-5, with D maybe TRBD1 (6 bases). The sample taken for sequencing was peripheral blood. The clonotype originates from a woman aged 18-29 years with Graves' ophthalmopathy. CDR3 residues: CASRKGGNQPQHF. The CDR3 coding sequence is TGTGCCAGCAGAAAGGGGGGCAATCAGCCCCAGCATTTT.